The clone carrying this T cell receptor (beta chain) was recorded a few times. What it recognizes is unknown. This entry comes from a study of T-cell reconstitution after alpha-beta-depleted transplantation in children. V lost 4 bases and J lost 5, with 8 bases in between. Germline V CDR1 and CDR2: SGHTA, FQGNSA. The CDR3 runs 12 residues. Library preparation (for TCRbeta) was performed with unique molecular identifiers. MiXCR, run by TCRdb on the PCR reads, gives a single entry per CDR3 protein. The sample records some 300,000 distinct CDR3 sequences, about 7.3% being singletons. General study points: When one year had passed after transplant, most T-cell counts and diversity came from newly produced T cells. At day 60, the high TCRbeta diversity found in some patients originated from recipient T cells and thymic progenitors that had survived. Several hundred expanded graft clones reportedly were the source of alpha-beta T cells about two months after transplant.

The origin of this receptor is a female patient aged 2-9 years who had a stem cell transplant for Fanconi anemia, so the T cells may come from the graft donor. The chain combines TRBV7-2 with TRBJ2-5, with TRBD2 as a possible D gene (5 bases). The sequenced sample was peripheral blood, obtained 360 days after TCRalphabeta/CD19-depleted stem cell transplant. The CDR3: CASSSGLETQYF. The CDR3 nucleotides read TGTGCCAGCAGCTCAGGACTGGAGACCCAGTACTTC.